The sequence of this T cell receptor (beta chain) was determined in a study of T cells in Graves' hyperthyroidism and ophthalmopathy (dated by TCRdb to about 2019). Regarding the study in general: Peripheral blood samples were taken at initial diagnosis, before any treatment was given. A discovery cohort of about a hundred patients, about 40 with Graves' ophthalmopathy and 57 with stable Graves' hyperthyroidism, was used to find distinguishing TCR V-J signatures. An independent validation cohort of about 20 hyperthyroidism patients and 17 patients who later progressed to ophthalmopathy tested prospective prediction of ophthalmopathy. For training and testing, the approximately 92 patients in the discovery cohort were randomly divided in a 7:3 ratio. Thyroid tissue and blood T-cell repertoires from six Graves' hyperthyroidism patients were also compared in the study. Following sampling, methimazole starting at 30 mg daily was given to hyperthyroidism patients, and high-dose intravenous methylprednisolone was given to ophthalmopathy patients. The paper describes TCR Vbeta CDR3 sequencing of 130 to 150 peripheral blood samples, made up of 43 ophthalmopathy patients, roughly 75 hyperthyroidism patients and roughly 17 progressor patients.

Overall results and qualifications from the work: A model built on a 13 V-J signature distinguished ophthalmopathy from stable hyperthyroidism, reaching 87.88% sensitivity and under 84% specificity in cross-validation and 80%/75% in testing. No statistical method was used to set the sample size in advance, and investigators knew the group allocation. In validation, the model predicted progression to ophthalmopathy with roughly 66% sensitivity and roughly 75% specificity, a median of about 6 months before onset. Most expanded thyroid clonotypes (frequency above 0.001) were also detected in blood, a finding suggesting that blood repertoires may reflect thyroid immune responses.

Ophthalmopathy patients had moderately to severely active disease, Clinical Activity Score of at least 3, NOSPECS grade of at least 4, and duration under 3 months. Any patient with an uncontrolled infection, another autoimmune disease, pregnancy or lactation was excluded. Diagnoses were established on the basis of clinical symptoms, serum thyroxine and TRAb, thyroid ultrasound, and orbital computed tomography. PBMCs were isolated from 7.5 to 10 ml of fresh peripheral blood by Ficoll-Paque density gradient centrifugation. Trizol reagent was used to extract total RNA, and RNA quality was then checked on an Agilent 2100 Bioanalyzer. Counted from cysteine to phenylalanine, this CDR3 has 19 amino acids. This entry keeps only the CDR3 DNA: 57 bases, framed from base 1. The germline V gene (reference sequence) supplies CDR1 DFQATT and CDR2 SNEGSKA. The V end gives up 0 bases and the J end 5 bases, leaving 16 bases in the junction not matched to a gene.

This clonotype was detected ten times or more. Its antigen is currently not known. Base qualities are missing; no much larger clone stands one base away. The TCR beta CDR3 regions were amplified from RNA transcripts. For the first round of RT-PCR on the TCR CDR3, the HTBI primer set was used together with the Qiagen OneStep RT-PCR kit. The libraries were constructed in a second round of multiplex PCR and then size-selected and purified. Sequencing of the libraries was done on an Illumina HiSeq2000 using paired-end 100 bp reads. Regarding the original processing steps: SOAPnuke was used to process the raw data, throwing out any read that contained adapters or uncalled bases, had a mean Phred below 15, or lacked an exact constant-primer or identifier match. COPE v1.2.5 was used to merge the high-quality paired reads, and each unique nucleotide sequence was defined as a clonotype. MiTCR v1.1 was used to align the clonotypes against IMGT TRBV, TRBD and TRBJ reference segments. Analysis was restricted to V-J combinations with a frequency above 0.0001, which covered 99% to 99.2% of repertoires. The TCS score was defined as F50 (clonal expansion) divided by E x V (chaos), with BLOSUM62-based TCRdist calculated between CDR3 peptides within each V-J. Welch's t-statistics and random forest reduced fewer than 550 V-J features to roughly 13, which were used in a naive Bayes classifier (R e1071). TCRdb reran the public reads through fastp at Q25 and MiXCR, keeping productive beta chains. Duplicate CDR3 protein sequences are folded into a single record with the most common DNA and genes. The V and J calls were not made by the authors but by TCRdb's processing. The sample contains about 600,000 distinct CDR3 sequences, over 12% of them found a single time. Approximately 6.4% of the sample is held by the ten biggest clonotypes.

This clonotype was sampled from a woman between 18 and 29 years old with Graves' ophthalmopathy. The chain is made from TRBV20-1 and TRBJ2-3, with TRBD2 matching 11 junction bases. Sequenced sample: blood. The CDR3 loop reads CSARDWRLAGTAHRDTQYF. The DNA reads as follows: TGCAGTGCTAGAGATTGGAGACTAGCGGGGACCGCTCATAGAGATACGCAGTATTTT.